What follows describes a single T cell receptor (beta chain). The source of the sample is a study of PD-L1 blockade in urothelial cancer. CDR1 and CDR2 (germline): SGHVS, FNYEAQ. The length of the CDR3 is 13 residues. Between the trimmed V and J ends, which lost 7 bases and 5 bases, there was a span of 14 bases. Profiling relied on immunoSEQ multiplex PCR, and the TCRdb table lists in-frame clones only, not all of them. This table holds under 30,000 clones, about 90% found once. This clonotype was sampled from a man aged 45-65 years with urothelial cancer. The V and J genes are TRBV7-6 and TRBJ1-2; D not resolved. The input for sequencing was PBMCs, taken around atezolizumab (anti-PD-L1) treatment. The CDR3 DNA reads TGTGCCAGCATTCCCGAGCGTAGTTATGGCTACACCTTC. This encodes CASIPERSYGYTF.